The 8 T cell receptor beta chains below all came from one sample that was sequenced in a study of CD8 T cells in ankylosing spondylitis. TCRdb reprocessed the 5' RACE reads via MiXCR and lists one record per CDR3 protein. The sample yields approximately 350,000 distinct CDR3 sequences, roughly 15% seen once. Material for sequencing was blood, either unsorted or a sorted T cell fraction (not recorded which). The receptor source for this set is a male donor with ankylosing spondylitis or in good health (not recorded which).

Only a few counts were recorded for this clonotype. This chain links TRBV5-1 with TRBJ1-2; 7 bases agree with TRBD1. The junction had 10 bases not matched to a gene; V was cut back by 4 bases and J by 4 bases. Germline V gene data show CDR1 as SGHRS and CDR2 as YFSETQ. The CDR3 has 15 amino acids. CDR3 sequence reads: CASSVSGTAAYGYTF. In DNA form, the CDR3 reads TGCGCCAGCAGCGTCTCCGGGACAGCGGCCTATGGCTACACCTTC.

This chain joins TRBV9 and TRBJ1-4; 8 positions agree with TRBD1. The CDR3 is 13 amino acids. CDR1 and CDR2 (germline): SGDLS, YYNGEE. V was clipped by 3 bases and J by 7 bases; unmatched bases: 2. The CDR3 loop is CASSAQGGEKLFF. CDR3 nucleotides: TGTGCCAGCAGCGCACAGGGGGGTGAAAAACTGTTTTTT.

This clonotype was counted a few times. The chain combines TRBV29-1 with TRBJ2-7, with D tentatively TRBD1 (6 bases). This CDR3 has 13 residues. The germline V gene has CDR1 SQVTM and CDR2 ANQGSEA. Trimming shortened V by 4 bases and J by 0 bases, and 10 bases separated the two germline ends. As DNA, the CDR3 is TGCAGCGTTGTTCTGGACAGCTCCTACGAGCAGTACTTC. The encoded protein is CSVVLDSSYEQYF.

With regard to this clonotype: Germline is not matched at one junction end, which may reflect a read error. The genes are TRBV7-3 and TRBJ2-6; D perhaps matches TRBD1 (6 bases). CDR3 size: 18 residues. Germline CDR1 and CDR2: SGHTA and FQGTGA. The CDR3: CAISGGGQLGSGANVLTF. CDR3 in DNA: TGTGCCATCAGCGGTGGTGGACAGTTGGGGTCTGGGGCCAACGTCCTGACTTTC. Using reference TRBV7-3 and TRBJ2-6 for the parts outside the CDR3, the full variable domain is GAGVSQTPSNKVTEKGKYVELRCDPISGHTALYWYRQSLGQGPEFLIYFQGTGAADDSGLPNDRFFAVRPEGSVSTLKIQRTERGDSAVYLCAISGGGQLGSGANVLTFGAGSRLTVL.

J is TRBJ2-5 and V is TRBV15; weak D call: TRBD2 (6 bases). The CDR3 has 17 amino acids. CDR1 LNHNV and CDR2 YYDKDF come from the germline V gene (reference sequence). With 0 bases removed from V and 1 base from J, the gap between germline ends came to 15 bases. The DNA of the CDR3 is TGTGCCACCAGCAGAGATGCGGGTCCTAGCGCCCAAGAGACCCAGTACTTC. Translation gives CATSRDAGPSAQETQYF.

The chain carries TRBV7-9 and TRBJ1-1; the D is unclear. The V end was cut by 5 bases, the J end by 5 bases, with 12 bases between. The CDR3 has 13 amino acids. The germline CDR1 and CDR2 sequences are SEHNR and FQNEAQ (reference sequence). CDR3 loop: CASSRPGLTEAFF. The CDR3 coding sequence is TGTGCCAGCAGCCGACCCGGGCTTACTGAAGCTTTCTTT.

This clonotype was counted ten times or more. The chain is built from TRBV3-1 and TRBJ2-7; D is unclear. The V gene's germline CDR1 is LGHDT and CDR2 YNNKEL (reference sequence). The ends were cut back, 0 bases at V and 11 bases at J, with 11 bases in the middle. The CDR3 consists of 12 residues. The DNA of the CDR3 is TGTGCCAGCAGCCAAGAAGGCCGAGAGGAGTACTTC. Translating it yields CASSQEGREEYF.

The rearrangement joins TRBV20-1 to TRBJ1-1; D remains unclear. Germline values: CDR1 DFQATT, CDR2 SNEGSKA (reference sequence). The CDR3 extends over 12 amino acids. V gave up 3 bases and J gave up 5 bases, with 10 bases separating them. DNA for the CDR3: TGCAGTGCTAGGAAGGGTTTTACTGAAGCTTTCTTT. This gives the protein CSARKGFTEAFF.